This T cell receptor (beta chain) was identified during a study of relationships among human T cell subsets. Anti-CD294 bead selection, following depletion of CD4+CD56+ natural killer T cells, yielded the Th2 cells. The trim removed 1 base at V and 4 bases at J, leaving 5 bases unmatched. CDR3 length: 16 residues. Germline V CDR1 and CDR2: SGHRS, YFSETQ. TCR alpha and beta CDR3s were amplified from mRNA by semiquantitative ARM-PCR. Exponential amplification used communal superprimers after tagged nested gene-specific primers in ARM-PCR. MiXCR, applied by TCRdb to the multiplex PCR reads, yields one record per CDR3 protein. The sample includes 3,000 to 4,000 distinct CDR3 sequences, approximately 50% seen only once; the top ten take around 2.6%.

V and J are TRBV5-1 and TRBJ2-3; 11 bases align to TRBD2. Sequencing input: CD4+ Th2 cells sorted from blood. The sequence came from a man aged 35 to 55 in good health. CDR3 protein: CASSLQGTSGSDTQYF. In DNA, the CDR3 is TGCGCCAGCAGCTTGCAGGGGACTAGCGGATCAGATACGCAGTATTTT.